Below, 14 T cell receptor beta chains from the same sample are listed, as sequenced in a study of cytomegalovirus exposure and HLA in healthy donors (dated by TCRdb to about 2017). The method was the immunoSEQ multiplex PCR assay. This immuneACCESS table, as held by TCRdb, lists in-frame sequences with V and J called but not all clones. Of the missing ones, under half trace to an unresolved V gene in checked studies; the others have no known cause. Here the sample has tens of thousands of clones; around 96% occur a single time. The ten most abundant clones make up 1.3% of the sample. Material for sequencing was PBMCs. The receptors derive from a woman between 18 and 29 years old in good health and CMV-seronegative.

The chain links TRBV18 to TRBJ2-1; 7 bases agree with TRBD2. V lost 4 bases to trimming and J lost 8 bases; unmatched junction nucleotides: 8. CDR1 and CDR2 from the germline V gene are KGHSH and LQKENI. This CDR3 comprises 14 residues. The CDR3 loop reads CASSLKQTSHEQFF. The CDR3 DNA follows: TGTGCCAGCTCACTCAAACAGACTAGCCATGAGCAGTTCTTC.

V gene TRBV7-9 combines with J gene TRBJ2-7; a possible D gene is TRBD2 (5 bases). Germline CDR1 reads SEHNR; CDR2 reads FQNEAQ (reference sequence). The CDR3 covers 16 residues. V was clipped by 0 bases and J by 0 bases, with 12 bases between them. CDR3 sequence reads: CASSLASGLLSYEQYF. The CDR3, as DNA: TGTGCCAGCAGCTTAGCCAGCGGCCTCCTCTCCTACGAGCAGTACTTC.

The chain couples TRBV5-5 to TRBJ1-5, with unresolved D. The V and J ends lost 1 base and 11 bases respectively, with 13 bases between them. The CDR3 has 13 amino acids. The germline V gene encodes CDR1 SGHKS and CDR2 YYEKEE (reference sequence). As DNA, the CDR3 is TGTGCCAGCAGCTTGACAGATGGGTCCGCCCAGCATTTT. This codes for CASSLTDGSAQHF. The whole variable domain, remainder taken from reference TRBV5-5 and TRBJ1-5, is DAGVTQSPTHLIKTRGQQVTLRCSPISGHKSVSWYQQVLGQGPQFIFQYYEKEERGRGNFPDRFSARQFPNYSSELNVNALLLGDSALYLCASSLTDGSAQHFGDGTRLSIL.

The V gene is TRBV27, the J gene TRBJ2-7; 11 bases are a match to TRBD2. The CDR3 length is 13 residues. Germline V gives CDR1 MNHEY, CDR2 SMNVEV (reference sequence). With V trimmed by 7 bases and J by 6 bases, 5 bases remained unmatched. DNA of the CDR3: TGTGCCAGCAAACTAGCGGGAGTAGGCGAGCAGTACTTC. This translates into CASKLAGVGEQYF.

The genes are TRBV5-6 and TRBJ2-7; 12 positions match TRBD1. This CDR3 region has 15 residues. CDR1 SGHDT and CDR2 YYEEEE come from the germline V gene. The J segment lost 3 bases and the V segment lost 4 bases, leaving 5 bases of the junction unmatched. CDR3: CASSPGQGANYEQYF. The CDR3, as DNA: TGTGCCAGCAGCCCGGGACAGGGGGCTAACTACGAGCAGTACTTC.

The chain couples TRBV18 to TRBJ2-7, with D possibly being TRBD1 (5 bases). Trimming took 3 bases from V and 5 from J, leaving 17 bases between them. Germline-derived CDR1 and CDR2 are KGHSH and LQKENI. The CDR3 extends over 15 amino acids. The CDR3 nucleotides are TGTGCCAGCTCACCTGGATGGCAGGGTAGTAACGAGCAGTACTTC. This sequence encodes CASSPGWQGSNEQYF.

The rearrangement links TRBV9 to TRBJ2-1; 7 bases align to TRBD2. The germline gives CDR1 SGDLS, CDR2 YYNGEE. CDR3 length equals 16 residues. Losses at the gene ends were 1 base for V and 3 bases for J; bases not matched to a gene: 7. DNA for the CDR3: TGTGCCAGCAGCGTACGGGGGGACCGGGACTACAATGAGCAGTTCTTC. This codes for CASSVRGDRDYNEQFF.

The rearrangement uses TRBV5-5 and TRBJ2-3, with 8 bases lining up with TRBD1. Germline-derived CDR1 and CDR2 are SGHKS and YYEKEE (reference sequence). The CDR3 is 15 residues long. Trimming took 4 bases from V and 3 from J; bases not matched to a gene: 7. CDR3 nucleotide sequence: TGTGCCAGCAGCCTGACAGGGGATTCAACAGATACGCAGTATTTT. Amino acid sequence: CASSLTGDSTDTQYF.

The rearrangement joins TRBV15 to TRBJ2-7, with TRBD2 matching 10 bases. Germline-derived CDR1 and CDR2 are LNHNV and YYDKDF (reference sequence). Trimming removed 0 bases from V and 2 bases from J; junction bases left unmatched: 10. The CDR3 loop spans 18 amino acids. The CDR3 reads CATSRDLGVAGGPYEQYF. CDR3 nucleotides: TGTGCCACCAGCAGAGATCTGGGGGTAGCGGGAGGACCCTACGAGCAGTACTTC.

The rearrangement links TRBV27 to TRBJ2-7, with a tentative D call TRBD1 (6 bases). The CDR3 totals 15 residues. Deletions cut 6 bases from V and 2 bases from J, with 17 bases between. The germline V gene encodes CDR1 MNHEY and CDR2 SMNVEV (reference sequence). CDR3 sequence (DNA): TGTGCCAGCAGCTGGGCCGGACAGACCACCTACGAGCAGTACTTC. Residues: CASSWAGQTTYEQYF.

The genes are TRBV19 and TRBJ1-5; D is undetermined. Between the trimmed V and J ends, which lost 7 bases and 9 bases, there was a span of 7 bases. CDR1 is LNHDA and CDR2 is SQIVND in the germline V gene (reference sequence). This CDR3 region has 10 residues. The CDR3 sequence is CASTFMPQHF. CDR3 DNA: TGTGCCAGTACCTTTATGCCCCAGCATTTT.

The J gene is TRBJ1-2, the V gene TRBV28; possibly TRBD1 for D (5 bases). Per the germline V gene, CDR1 is MDHEN and CDR2 is SYDVKM. The CDR3 consists of 15 residues. Trimming stripped 1 base from V and 2 bases from J, with 11 bases between. CDR3 sequence reads: CASSLFTGPNYGYTF. Written as DNA, the CDR3 is TGTGCCAGCAGTTTATTCACAGGACCAAACTATGGCTACACCTTC.

This chain joins TRBV9 and TRBJ2-7; TRBD1 aligns across 10 bases. The V segment lost 4 bases and the J segment 2 bases; nucleotides outside the gene matches: 6. The CDR3 contains 15 residues. Germline V gene data show CDR1 as SGDLS and CDR2 as YYNGEE. The CDR3 DNA reads TGTGCCAGCAGCTTAGGGACAGGGGTCACCTACGAGCAGTACTTC. Its translation: CASSLGTGVTYEQYF. The full variable domain, with the rest looked up from reference TRBV9 and TRBJ2-7, is DSGVTQTPKHLITATGQRVTLRCSPRSGDLSVYWYQQSLDQGLQFLIQYYNGEERAKGNILERFSAQQFPDLHSELNLSSLELGDSALYFCASSLGTGVTYEQYFGPGTRLTVT.

The chain uses TRBV15 and TRBJ2-1, with D perhaps TRBD2 (6 bases). V lost 0 bases and J lost 8, with 8 bases in between. Per germline, CDR1 LNHNV and CDR2 YYDKDF (reference sequence). The CDR3 is 13 amino acids. The CDR3 reads CATSRDWDYEQFF. In DNA, the CDR3 is TGTGCCACCAGCAGAGATTGGGACTATGAGCAGTTCTTC.